Presented here are 2 T cell receptor beta chains from one specimen sequenced in a study of shared clonotypes between healthy human individuals (dated by TCRdb to the early 2020s). The library was made by the immunoSEQ multiplex PCR assay. The source is immuneACCESS, and TCRdb retained only in-frame sequences with V and J called. Part of the clones is not carried over; for the studies checked, unresolved V genes explain less than half of this, and the remainder is unexplained. This sample has roughly 2.5 million clones in its table, and approximately 90% of those were observed once. The ten largest make up over 0.12% of the sample. The sequenced sample was naive CD4+ T cells sorted from blood. The cell subset or site label for this specimen denotes: CD45RA+ positively selected. The receptors stem from a man between 18 and 29 years old in good health.

The chain uses TRBV2 and TRBJ1-5, with TRBD1 identical over 7 bases. V gave up 5 bases and J gave up 4 bases; unmatched junction bases: 17. Germline V gives CDR1 SNHLY, CDR2 FYNNEI. CDR3 length equals 18 residues. As DNA, the CDR3 is TGTGCCAGCAGTCCACATCCGCCGGGACAGCTAACTAATCAGCCCCAGCATTTT. It translates to CASSPHPPGQLTNQPQHF.

The chain carries TRBV10-2 and TRBJ2-7, with D possibly being TRBD1 or TRBD2 (5 bases each). V was trimmed by 2 bases and J by 0 bases, leaving 8 bases between them. CDR3 length: 14 amino acids. CDR1 is WSHSY and CDR2 is SAAADI in the germline V gene. The CDR3 nucleotides read TGCGCCAGCAGTGAGGCAGGGAGCTCCTACGAGCAGTACTTC. It is translated as CASSEAGSSYEQYF.